A single sample gave rise to the 20 T cell receptor beta chains below, sequenced in a study of control samples from healthy donors and cancer patients (dated by TCRdb to 2018 to 2020). Library prep was done by the immunoSEQ multiplex PCR assay. Sourced from immuneACCESS, this table was stored by TCRdb with only in-frame sequences that have V and J called. A share of the clones is absent; for the studies checked, an unresolved V gene accounts for under half, and the remainder has no known explanation. For this sample the table gives approximately 170,000 clones, of which roughly nine tenths were detected only once. The ten biggest clones cover 0.68% of the sample. The specimen was blood. The receptors here all came from a woman in her twenties or thirties in good health.

V is TRBV28 and J is TRBJ1-4; unclear D gene. V was cut by 7 bases and J by 8 bases, with 8 bases left in between. CDR1 and CDR2 (germline): MDHEN, SYDVKM. The CDR3 contains 11 residues. CDR3 sequence reads: CASTEREKLFF. CDR3 in DNA: TGTGCCAGCACCGAGCGGGAAAAACTGTTTTTT.

This clone was seen just once. The V call is TRBV5-6, the J call TRBJ1-5; TRBD1 matches at 7 bases. Germline CDR1 reads SGHDT; CDR2 reads YYEEEE. The CDR3 runs to 14 residues. V lost 4 bases, J lost 2 bases, and 3 bases stayed unmatched. DNA of the CDR3: TGTGCCAGCAGCCAGGGGGTGGGCAATCAGCCCCAGCATTTT. It translates to CASSQGVGNQPQHF.

The J gene is TRBJ2-5, the V gene TRBV19; 7 bases align to TRBD1. The germline CDR1 and CDR2 sequences are LNHDA and SQIVND (reference sequence). V lost 5 bases, J lost 2 bases, and 11 bases stayed unmatched. The CDR3 extends over 16 amino acids. CDR3 amino acids: CASSVTGAALQETQYF. For the CDR3, the DNA is TGTGCCAGTAGTGTAACAGGGGCCGCTCTTCAAGAGACCCAGTACTTC.

V and J are TRBV27 and TRBJ2-2, with D possibly being TRBD2 (5 bases). The CDR3 is 14 residues long. Trimming took 5 bases from V and 4 from J, leaving 11 bases between them. Per the germline V gene, CDR1 is MNHEY and CDR2 is SMNVEV (reference sequence). CDR3 DNA: TGTGCCAGCAGTCACGCCGCGGGCACCGGGGAGCTGTTTTTT. It codes for CASSHAAGTGELFF.

The rearrangement links TRBV6-1 to TRBJ2-6; D not certain. This CDR3 has 16 residues. The germline V gene has CDR1 MNHNS and CDR2 SASEGT. V lost 2 bases and J lost 1, with 9 bases in between. The CDR3: CASSEWVYSGANVLTF. The CDR3 DNA follows: TGTGCCAGCAGTGAATGGGTATATTCTGGGGCCAACGTCCTGACTTTC.

This clone came up once. The chain links TRBV29-1 to TRBJ2-7, with 16 bases matching TRBD2. The CDR3 totals 16 residues. V was pared by 5 bases and J by 2 bases, with 6 bases of the junction left unmatched. Germline values: CDR1 SQVTM, CDR2 ANQGSEA. The CDR3 nucleotides read TGCAGCGTTAACCCGGGACTAGCGGGAGGGGCCTACGAGCAGTACTTC. It specifies CSVNPGLAGGAYEQYF.

The rearrangement uses TRBV28 and TRBJ2-1; tentatively, D is TRBD1 (6 bases). The V gene lost 3 bases and the J gene lost 5 bases, with 14 bases spanning the gap. In germline, CDR1 is MDHEN, CDR2 SYDVKM. This CDR3 is 15 amino acids long. CDR3 in DNA: TGTGCCAGCAGTTTCCCCAGGGGCAAGGACAATGAGCAGTTCTTC. Translation: CASSFPRGKDNEQFF.

The V and J genes are TRBV28 and TRBJ1-6, with unresolved D. The germline CDR1 and CDR2 sequences are MDHEN and SYDVKM. This CDR3 contains 15 residues. The V end lost 7 bases, the J end lost 7 bases, and 17 bases lay between the germline ends. The CDR3 protein is CASMGLKRINSPLHF. The DNA for the CDR3 is TGTGCCAGCATGGGCCTGAAACGGATCAATTCACCCCTCCACTTT.

This sequence joins TRBV12-3 or TRBV12-4 and TRBJ1-6; D unresolved. The CDR3 length is 13 residues. The ends were cut back, 5 bases at V and 4 bases at J, with 6 bases in the middle. CDR3 nucleotides: TGTGCCAGCAGTCAACTATATAATTCACCCCTCCACTTT. Its protein is CASSQLYNSPLHF.

In regard to this clone: This sample includes further DNA sequences coding for the same CDR3. This chain uses TRBV18 with TRBJ2-2; D uncertain. The CDR3 is 12 amino acids. Trimming removed 3 bases at V and 5 bases at J, with 4 bases between. Germline assignment: CDR1 KGHSH and CDR2 LQKENI. CDR3 nucleotide sequence: TGTGCCAGCTCACCTTCTACCGGGGAGCTGTTTTTT. Translation: CASSPSTGELFF.

The chain joins TRBV9 to TRBJ2-7; D is unresolved. This CDR3 comprises 15 residues. V was cut by 0 bases and J by 2 bases, with 12 bases left in between. Germline assignment: CDR1 SGDLS and CDR2 YYNGEE. Here the CDR3 DNA reads TGTGCCAGCAGCGTAGGCGTAGTCCCTACCTACGAGCAGTACTTC. Amino acid sequence: CASSVGVVPTYEQYF. Variable domain in full (rest from reference TRBV9 and TRBJ2-7): DSGVTQTPKHLITATGQRVTLRCSPRSGDLSVYWYQQSLDQGLQFLIQYYNGEERAKGNILERFSAQQFPDLHSELNLSSLELGDSALYFCASSVGVVPTYEQYFGPGTRLTVT.

This chain joins TRBV12-5 and TRBJ2-2; possibly TRBD2 for D (5 bases). The CDR3 length is 15 residues. From germline, CDR1 is LGHNT and CDR2 FRNRAP. Trimming removed 1 base at V and 8 bases at J, with 14 bases between. For the CDR3, the DNA is TGTGCTAGTGGTTTGGGAAGGTGGGAGTCTGGGGAGCTGTTTTTT. This codes for CASGLGRWESGELFF.

The chain couples TRBV25-1 to TRBJ2-3; perhaps TRBD1 as D (6 bases). The CDR3 spans 14 residues. Germline V gene sequence: CDR1 MGHDK, CDR2 SYGVNS. Trimming pared 4 bases from V and 3 bases from J, leaving 11 bases between. This chain's CDR3 is CASSGDQGTDTQYF. CDR3 DNA sequence: TGTGCCAGCAGTGGGGACCAGGGGACAGATACGCAGTATTTT.

The chain uses TRBV19 and TRBJ1-5; 7 bases agree with TRBD1. The CDR3 has 17 amino acids. Germline V lookup: CDR1 LNHDA, CDR2 SQIVND (reference sequence). The V segment lost 1 base and the J segment 0 bases; nucleotides outside the gene matches: 6. CDR3 protein: CASSIAGTAYSNQPQHF. In DNA form, the CDR3 reads TGTGCCAGTAGTATAGCCGGGACAGCCTATAGCAATCAGCCCCAGCATTTT.

This chain links TRBV7-8 with TRBJ2-1; 9 nucleotides agree with TRBD1. The CDR3 contains 15 residues. The V gene's germline CDR1 is SGHVS and CDR2 FQNEAQ. After removal of 5 bases from V and 9 bases from J, the junction contained 11 bases not matched to a gene. CDR3 residues: CASSLRDRVTSEQFF. The CDR3 bases are TGTGCCAGCAGCCTCCGGGACAGGGTGACCAGTGAGCAGTTCTTC.

This clone has only a few counts. The rearrangement uses TRBV5-1 and TRBJ1-2; D is unresolved. There are 12 residues in the CDR3. V lost 5 bases, J lost 6 bases, and 11 bases lay in between. Looked up from germline, CDR1 is SGHRS and CDR2 is YFSETQ. The CDR3 coding sequence is TGCGCCAGCAGACTAGGCGCTAATGGCTACACCTTC. This codes for CASRLGANGYTF.

This chain uses TRBV29-1 with TRBJ2-3, with TRBD2 as a possible D gene (6 bases). This CDR3 spans 12 amino acids. Germline V lookup: CDR1 SQVTM, CDR2 ANQGSEA. Trimming cost V 7 bases and J 4 bases, with 12 bases left between them. The CDR3 region is CSGGGGSDTQYF. The DNA for the CDR3 is TGCAGCGGAGGTGGGGGGTCAGATACGCAGTATTTT.

The V call is TRBV5-1, the J call TRBJ2-3; D remains ambiguous. This CDR3 is built from 12 residues. Trimming shortened V by 4 bases and J by 8 bases, and 11 bases separated the two germline ends. Germline values: CDR1 SGHRS, CDR2 YFSETQ. CDR3 in amino acids: CASSPSRGTQYF. In nucleotides, the CDR3 is TGCGCCAGCAGCCCCAGTCGTGGTACGCAGTATTTT.

J is TRBJ2-7 and V is TRBV18; TRBD1 matches 7 bases. This CDR3 spans 16 amino acids. Trimming removed 3 bases from V and 4 bases from J; junction bases left unmatched: 12. Germline CDR1 KGHSH, CDR2 LQKENI. The DNA for the CDR3 is TGTGCCAGCTCACCCAACGGTTGGGACAGCGGATACGAGCAGTACTTC. This translates into CASSPNGWDSGYEQYF.

The V call is TRBV4-1, the J call TRBJ1-2; D remains ambiguous. The V end was cut by 2 bases, the J end by 2 bases, with 3 bases between. This CDR3 spans 12 amino acids. CDR1 is MGHRA, CDR2 YSYEKL, per germline. This chain's CDR3 is CASSQLNYGYTF. CDR3 nucleotides: TGCGCCAGCAGCCAACTCAACTATGGCTACACCTTC.